Listed here is a single T cell receptor beta chain. TCRdb's copy holds only in-frame clones and misses some; the assay was immunoSEQ multiplex PCR. The repertoire consists of a few hundred thousand clones, with about 91% occurring once and the leading ten covering around 1.3%. The source of the sample is a study of blood T cell repertoires in COVID-19. Material: PBMCs or T cells enriched from blood (not recorded which). The clonotype was recovered from a woman aged 35 to 49 with acute COVID-19.

CDR3 loop: CASSPFGGSSYNEQFF. CDR3 coding DNA: TGTGCCAGTAGTCCGTTCGGGGGATCCTCCTACAATGAGCAGTTCTTC. The chain has TRBV19 and TRBJ2-1; TRBD2 might be the D (6 bases). The germline gives CDR1 LNHDA, CDR2 SQIVND (reference sequence). V gave up 5 bases and J gave up 0 bases, with 14 bases separating them. The CDR3 has 16 residues. The entire variable domain, with the rest obtained from reference TRBV19 and TRBJ2-1, is as follows: DGGITQSPKYLFRKEGQNVTLSCEQNLNHDAMYWYRQDPGQGLRLIYYSQIVNDFQKGDIAEGYSVSREKKESFPLTVTSAQKNPTAFYLCASSPFGGSSYNEQFFGPGTRLTVL.